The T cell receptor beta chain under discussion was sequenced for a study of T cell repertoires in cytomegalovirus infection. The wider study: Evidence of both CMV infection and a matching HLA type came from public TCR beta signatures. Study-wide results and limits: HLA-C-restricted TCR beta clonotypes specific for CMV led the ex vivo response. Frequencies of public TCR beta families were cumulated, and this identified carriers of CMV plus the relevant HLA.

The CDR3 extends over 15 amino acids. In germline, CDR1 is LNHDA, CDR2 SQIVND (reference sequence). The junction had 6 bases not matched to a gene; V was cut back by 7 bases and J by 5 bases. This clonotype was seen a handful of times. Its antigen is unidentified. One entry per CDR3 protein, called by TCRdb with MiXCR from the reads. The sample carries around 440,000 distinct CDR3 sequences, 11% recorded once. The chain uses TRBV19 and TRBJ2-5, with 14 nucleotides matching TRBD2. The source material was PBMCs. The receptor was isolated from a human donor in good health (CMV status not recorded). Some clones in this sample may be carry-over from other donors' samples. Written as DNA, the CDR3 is TGTGCCAGTATGGGACTAGCGGGGGTCGGGGAGACCCAGTACTTC. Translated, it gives CASMGLAGVGETQYF.